What follows describes a single T cell receptor beta chain. The clone's antigen remains unknown. There are no base qualities to consult, and no much larger clone falls within one base. Trimming costs V 0 bases and J 0 bases, and their ends lie 6 bases apart. There are 14 amino acids in the CDR3, from cysteine to phenylalanine inclusive. Kept here is only the CDR3 DNA, which spans 42 bases and is read in frame from base 1. CDR1 and CDR2 were assigned from the germline V gene as SGHVS and FNYEAQ. This entry belongs to a study of long-term antiretroviral therapy in people with HIV (dated 2022 in TCRdb). About the full investigation: The earliest samples were collected about a decade before the 2015 WHO recommendation for immediate ART, when ART was typically delayed until CD4 counts fell. Whether ART initiation and durable HIV suppression were associated with changes in peripheral blood TRB repertoire composition and diversity was tested in a retrospective serial study. A total of roughly 200 cryopreserved PBMC samples came from a few dozen adults with confirmed HIV infection and were collected serially over a mean of approximately 6 years (range 1-12). Among the approximately 30 participants with HIV, about a dozen were female. No cross-contamination during QIAcube processing was seen in test extractions of a monoclonal T-cell line run alongside 33 polyclonal samples.

The immunoSEQ hsTCRB v3.0 assay was used at survey level resolution to sequence the TRB variable region. The target sequencing depth for TRB was roughly 40,000-50,000 T-cell genomes per sample. TRB libraries were pooled and sequenced on an Illumina MiSeq using a v3 150-cycle kit. Regarding the original processing steps: Analysis of repertoires was carried out in R inside a reproducible Nextflow workflow spanning QC, data transformation and analysis. LymphoSeq2, an R package for AIRR-Seq data exploration, was used to implement custom analyses. A handful of samples that produced fewer than 5000 total TRB sequences were removed, so under 200 HIV repertoires were analyzed. Among the 180 to 200 HIV repertoires that were kept, roughly 58 were collected before ART initiation and about 130 were collected after ART initiation. Each repertoire was downsampled to 5000 TRB nucleotide sequences, and summary statistics were averaged across 100 downsampling iterations. The analysis kept only TRB sequences whose CDR3 regions were at least seven amino acids long. Diversity was measured with a Shannon entropy-derived clonality score and the Gini coefficient. Repertoire networks linked the top 5000 CDR3 amino acid sequences whenever two sequences differed by an edit distance of one. GLIPH2 predicted antigen specificity groups and MHC restriction for TRB CDR3 amino acid sequences. To flag known associations with CMV, EBV, HIV or tissue antigens, CDR3 amino acid sequences were compared against VDJdb and McPAS-TCR. Pre-ART, post-ART and control groups were compared with Wilcoxon signed-rank tests and Holm-Bonferroni correction. Drawn from immuneACCESS, this table holds only the in-frame rearrangements with V and J called that TCRdb kept. Clones are partly lost; checked studies trace under half to an unresolved V gene and leave the rest unexplained. V and J calls and clone size are given by that table; D and trimming were obtained from the DNA. This sample lists tens of thousands of clones; 84% were detected once. 18% of the sample lies in the top ten.

To be included, a participant needed at least one PBMC sample from before ART initiation plus at least two post-ART samples. Every participant with HIV received treatment in the United States of America. Before DNA extraction, cryopreserved samples of roughly 1-10 million PBMC were thawed and washed. At the time of the earliest PBMC sample, participants with HIV were aged between about 20 and 54 years. Each participant contributed PBMC samples from 1-4 timepoints before ART initiation and 2-8 timepoints after ART initiation, with a median of 7 samples. Serial HIV viral load, CD4+ T-cell count, ART history and demographic data were obtained for every participant. A Qiagen kit on a QIAcube was used to extract genomic DNA from unsorted PBMC, with samples processed in batches of 12. The research as a whole found: Samples dated from the mid-2000s to the late 2010s, and the ART regimens used may be less effective than current ones. CDR3 length ranges in HIV repertoires were narrower than in controls, and network structure suggested an antigen-experienced repertoire with only a slight naive shift after ART. Starting ART was linked to a significant rise in TRB diversity, yet even with long-term ART the diversity remained significantly lower than in transplant donor controls. Inferences about post-ART repertoire changes are limited because no data were available on ART adherence, viral resistance or therapy changes. At every time point, the repertoire was dominated by expanded TRB clones first identified before ART initiation, although this dominance fluctuated and, in many PLHIV, declined after ART. Limited PBMC availability meant only the TCR beta chain was sequenced, without alpha chain pairing. Because pre-ART samples had limited cell numbers, profiling was done on unsorted PBMC rather than on sorted CD4+ and CD8+ T cells.

Recombination joined TRBV7-6 with TRBJ2-7; the D gene identity is not certain. Sequences were derived from unsorted PBMCs, sampled 0.5 years before starting antiretroviral therapy. This clonotype was sampled from a man aged 35 to 55 with HIV. The CDR3 is CASSLAWDSYEQYF. In nucleotides, the sequence is TGTGCCAGCAGCTTAGCCTGGGACTCCTACGAGCAGTACTTC.